The 19 T cell receptor beta chains reported below all come from one sample, sequenced in a study of cytomegalovirus exposure and HLA in healthy donors. The PCR ran on 60 Vbeta and 13 Jbeta primers. Repertoires were generated with immunoSEQ multiplex PCR, while TCRdb's copy carries only in-frame clones and drops some. The data show about 90,000 clones, 65% to 80% seen once. What was sequenced was PBMCs. These receptors all stem from a young man in good health and CMV-seronegative.

This clone appeared a single time. V gene TRBV6-1 combines with J gene TRBJ2-2; no clear D. Per the germline V gene, CDR1 is MNHNS and CDR2 is SASEGT. V lost 2 bases and J 6 bases, leaving 7 bases between the germline ends. The CDR3 loop spans 13 amino acids. The DNA of the CDR3 is TGTGCCAGCAGTGAACTATCTCCCGGGGAGCTGTTTTTT. Residues: CASSELSPGELFF.

The gene calls are TRBV6-4 and TRBJ2-3; TRBD2 might be the D (6 bases). Trimming stripped 8 bases from V and 0 bases from J, with 15 bases between. Germline V gene lookup returns CDR1 MRHNA and CDR2 SNTAGT. This CDR3 is 15 amino acids long. The CDR3: CASGVGAGSTDTQYF. The DNA for the CDR3 is TGTGCCAGCGGAGTGGGCGCGGGGAGCACAGATACGCAGTATTTT.

A few counts support this clone. The rearrangement links TRBV11-1 to TRBJ2-2, with 9 nucleotides matching TRBD1. The CDR3 has 14 residues. V gave up 6 bases and J gave up 8 bases; unmatched junction bases: 7. The V gene's germline CDR1 is SGHAT and CDR2 FQDESV (reference sequence). The CDR3 DNA follows: TGTGCCAGCAGGCCCGGGACAGGGATTGGGGAGCTGTTTTTT. Translation gives CASRPGTGIGELFF.

V usage is TRBV19 and J usage is TRBJ2-7; D is ambiguous. This CDR3 region has 13 residues. Germline V lookup: CDR1 LNHDA, CDR2 SQIVND (reference sequence). V dropped 3 bases and J dropped 3 bases, with 9 bases sitting between them. The CDR3 nucleotides read TGTGCCAGTAGTATCGGTATGTACTACGAGCAGTACTTC. Protein product: CASSIGMYYEQYF.

A few counts support this clone. The genes are TRBV7-6 and TRBJ1-2; 12 nucleotides line up with TRBD1. Looked up from germline, CDR1 is SGHVS and CDR2 is FNYEAQ. Germline trimming cut 5 bases from V and 4 bases from J; bases unmatched to any gene: 17. The CDR3 has 19 amino acids. In DNA, the CDR3 is TGTGCCAGCAGCCCCAAATACCCGGGACAGGGGGCCTTTACCTATGGCTACACCTTC. Translation: CASSPKYPGQGAFTYGYTF. The whole variable domain, remainder taken from reference TRBV7-6 and TRBJ1-2, is GAGVSQSPRYKVTKRGQDVALRCDPISGHVSLYWYRQALGQGPEFLTYFNYEAQQDKSGLPNDRFSAERPEGSISTLTIQRTEQRDSAMYRCASSPKYPGQGAFTYGYTFGSGTRLTVV.

The chain recombines TRBV5-5 with TRBJ1-2; D is possibly TRBD1 (6 bases). Germline assignment: CDR1 SGHKS and CDR2 YYEKEE (reference sequence). The V end lost 4 bases, the J end lost 6 bases, and 16 bases lay between the germline ends. CDR3 size: 14 residues. DNA for the CDR3: TGTGCCAGCAGCCAGGGCAGGGGCCTCGATGGCTACACCTTC. This codes for CASSQGRGLDGYTF.

V usage is TRBV6-7 and J usage is TRBJ1-1; tentative D call: TRBD1 (6 bases). Being an ORF, TRBV6-7 has a function that is uncertain. The CDR3 spans 15 residues. V was trimmed by 2 bases and J by 4 bases, leaving 14 bases between them. This CDR3 is CASSYATGLGTEAFF. The CDR3 bases are TGTGCCAGCAGTTACGCTACAGGGTTAGGCACTGAAGCTTTCTTT.

J is TRBJ1-2 and V is TRBV18, with TRBD1 as a possible D gene (5 bases). V lost 1 base and J 2 bases, leaving 11 bases between the germline ends. CDR3 length: 15 amino acids. Germline lookup yields CDR1 KGHSH and CDR2 LQKENI. The CDR3 nucleotides are TGTGCCAGCTCACCACGAGGGGAGGCCAACTATGGCTACACCTTC. Translation gives CASSPRGEANYGYTF.

The rearrangement joins TRBV14 to TRBJ1-6; unclear D gene. The V and J ends lost 0 bases and 1 base respectively, with 4 bases between them. Looked up from germline, CDR1 is SGHDN and CDR2 is FVKESK. This CDR3 spans 15 amino acids. DNA for the CDR3: TGTGCCAGCAGCCAAGAACGGTCCTATAATTCACCCCTCCACTTT. Translation gives CASSQERSYNSPLHF.

This rearrangement joins TRBV7-3 to TRBJ2-1; 8 nucleotides match TRBD2. The CDR3 loop spans 17 amino acids. Germline CDR1 reads SGHTA; CDR2 reads FQGTGA. V dropped 1 base and J dropped 0; count of bases not matched to a gene: 5. CDR3 DNA: TGTGCCAGCAGCTTAAGTAGCGGGGCTGGCTCCTACAATGAGCAGTTCTTC. Its protein is CASSLSSGAGSYNEQFF. Using reference TRBV7-3 and TRBJ2-1 for the parts outside the CDR3, the full variable domain is GAGVSQTPSNKVTEKGKYVELRCDPISGHTALYWYRQSLGQGPEFLIYFQGTGAADDSGLPNDRFFAVRPEGSVSTLKIQRTERGDSAVYLCASSLSSGAGSYNEQFFGPGTRLTVL.

The rearrangement links TRBV7-9 to TRBJ2-1; 9 bases line up with TRBD2. Germline values: CDR1 SEHNR, CDR2 FQNEAQ (reference sequence). CDR3 size: 16 residues. V lost 2 bases, J lost 6 bases, and 8 bases stayed unmatched. CDR3 amino acids: CASSLLGGGAVNEQFF. The CDR3, as DNA: TGTGCCAGCAGCTTATTAGGCGGGGGGGCCGTCAATGAGCAGTTCTTC.

The chain combines TRBV7-9 with TRBJ1-2; 7 bases line up with TRBD1. This CDR3 has 14 residues. Looked up from germline, CDR1 is SEHNR and CDR2 is FQNEAQ (reference sequence). V dropped 5 bases and J dropped 1; count of bases not matched to a gene: 4. The chain's CDR3 is CASSLQGLNYGYTF. The CDR3 DNA reads as TGTGCCAGCAGCCTACAGGGGCTTAACTATGGCTACACCTTC. The whole variable domain, remainder taken from reference TRBV7-9 and TRBJ1-2, is DTGVSQNPRHKITKRGQNVTFRCDPISEHNRLYWYRQTLGQGPEFLTYFQNEAQLEKSRLLSDRFSAERPKGSFSTLEIQRTEQGDSAMYLCASSLQGLNYGYTFGSGTRLTVV.

Of note for this clone: Other DNA sequences within the sample encode an identical CDR3. The V and J genes are TRBV2 and TRBJ2-5, with TRBD1 as a possible D gene (6 bases). Germline lookup yields CDR1 SNHLY and CDR2 FYNNEI. V gave up 6 bases and J gave up 0 bases, with 8 bases separating them. The CDR3 is 13 amino acids. The CDR3 sequence: CASSRDNQETQYF. For the CDR3, the DNA is TGTGCCAGCAGCCGGGACAACCAAGAGACCCAGTACTTC. The full variable domain, rest sourced from reference TRBV2 and TRBJ2-5, is EPEVTQTPSHQVTQMGQEVILRCVPISNHLYFYWYRQILGQKVEFLVSFYNNEISEKSEIFDDQFSVERPDGSNFTLKIRSTKLEDSAMYFCASSRDNQETQYFGPGTRLLVL.

This clone was seen a handful of times. The gene calls are TRBV9 and TRBJ2-3; 7 bases agree with TRBD1. The CDR3 spans 14 residues. Germline assignment: CDR1 SGDLS and CDR2 YYNGEE. The V and J ends lost 2 bases and 5 bases, in that order; junction bases with no gene match: 5. Written as DNA, the CDR3 is TGTGCCAGCAGCGTTGAGGGGGCGGAAGATACGCAGTATTTT. It yields the protein CASSVEGAEDTQYF.

This sequence joins TRBV4-2 and TRBJ2-2; 9 positions agree with TRBD2. CDR1 LGHNA and CDR2 YNFKEQ come from the germline V gene. Losses at the gene ends were 4 bases for V and 2 bases for J; bases not matched to a gene: 5. CDR3 length equals 16 residues. CDR3 amino acids: CASSRERGANTGELFF. The CDR3 DNA sequence: TGTGCCAGCAGCCGAGAGCGGGGGGCCAACACCGGGGAGCTGTTTTTT.

This clone has just a few counts. The chain uses TRBV11-2 and TRBJ2-4; D perhaps matches TRBD1 (6 bases). Germline CDR1 SGHAT, CDR2 FQNNGV. The CDR3 loop spans 17 amino acids. The V end was cut by 5 bases, the J end by 0 bases, with 17 bases between. The CDR3 protein is CASSHSGQQIAKNIQYF. The CDR3 DNA reads as TGTGCCAGCAGCCATTCAGGACAGCAGATAGCCAAAAACATTCAGTACTTC.

The chain couples TRBV5-1 to TRBJ1-1, with D maybe TRBD1 (6 bases). The V gene's germline CDR1 is SGHRS and CDR2 YFSETQ. V lost 4 bases and J lost 0, with 16 bases in between. The CDR3 extends over 16 amino acids. DNA of the CDR3: TGCGCCAGCAGCACAATCCTAGGACAGATGAACACTGAAGCTTTCTTT. This sequence encodes CASSTILGQMNTEAFF.

V is TRBV11-2 and J is TRBJ2-1; 12 positions agree with TRBD2. Germline assignment: CDR1 SGHAT and CDR2 FQNNGV. The CDR3 loop spans 14 amino acids. J gave up 9 bases and V 4 bases, and 4 bases lay outside the gene matches. The CDR3 coding sequence is TGTGCCAGCAGCTCTAGCGGGGGGGTCGTTGAGCAGTTCTTC. Encoded protein: CASSSSGGVVEQFF.

This rearrangement joins TRBV6-1 to TRBJ1-1; the D is unclear. Germline V gene data show CDR1 as MNHNS and CDR2 as SASEGT. Trimming cost V 4 bases and J 0 bases, with 6 bases left between them. This CDR3 is built from 13 residues. CDR3 bases: TGTGCCAGCAGTGGTCCAGTGAACACTGAAGCTTTCTTT. Residues: CASSGPVNTEAFF.